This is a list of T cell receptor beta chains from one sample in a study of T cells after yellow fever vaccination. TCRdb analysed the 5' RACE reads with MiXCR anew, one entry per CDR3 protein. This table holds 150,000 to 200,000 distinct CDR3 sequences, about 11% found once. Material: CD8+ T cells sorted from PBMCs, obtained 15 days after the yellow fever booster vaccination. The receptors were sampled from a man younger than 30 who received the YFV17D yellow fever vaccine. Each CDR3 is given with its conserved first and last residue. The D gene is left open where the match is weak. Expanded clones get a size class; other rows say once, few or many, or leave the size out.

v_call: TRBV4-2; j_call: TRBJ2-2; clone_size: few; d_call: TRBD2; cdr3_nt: TGTGCCAGCAGCCAAACTAGCGGGGTTGGCGGGGAGCTGTTTTTT; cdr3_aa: CASSQTSGVGGELFF
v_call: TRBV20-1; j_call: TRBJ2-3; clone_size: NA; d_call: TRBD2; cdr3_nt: TGCAGTGCTAGAATGCGGGGTAGCGGGGGCGGTACGCAGTATTTT; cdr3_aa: CSARMRGSGGGTQYF
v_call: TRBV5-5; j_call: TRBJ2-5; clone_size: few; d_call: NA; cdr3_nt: TGTGCCAGCTTTGGGGGGCTGGAAGAGACCCAGTACTTC; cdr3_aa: CASFGGLEETQYF
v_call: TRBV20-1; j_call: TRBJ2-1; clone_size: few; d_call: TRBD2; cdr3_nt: TGCAGTGCTAGTGAGGGACTAGCGGGGCCCCACTCCTACAATGAGCAGTTCTTC; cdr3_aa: CSASEGLAGPHSYNEQFF
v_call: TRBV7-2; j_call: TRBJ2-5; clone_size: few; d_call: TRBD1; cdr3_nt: TGTGCCAGCAGCATATGGACAGGGGGCGTCGGGTACTTC; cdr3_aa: CASSIWTGGVGYF
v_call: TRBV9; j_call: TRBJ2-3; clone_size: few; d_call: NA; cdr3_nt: TGTGCCAGCAGCCCATATCTCCTAGTTAGCACAGATACGCAGTATTTT; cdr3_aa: CASSPYLLVSTDTQYF
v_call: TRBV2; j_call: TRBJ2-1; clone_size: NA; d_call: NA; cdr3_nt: TGTGCCACCGCAATCAATGAGCAGTTCTTC; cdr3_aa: CATAINEQFF
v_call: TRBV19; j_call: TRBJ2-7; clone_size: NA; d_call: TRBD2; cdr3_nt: TGTGCCAGTAGCGCTCGGGGAGGGAGCGAGCAGTACTTC; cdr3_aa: CASSARGGSEQYF
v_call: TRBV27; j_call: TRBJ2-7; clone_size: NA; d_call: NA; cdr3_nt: TGTGCCAGCAGTTTATTGGGGGGATACCACGAGCAGTACTTC; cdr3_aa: CASSLLGGYHEQYF
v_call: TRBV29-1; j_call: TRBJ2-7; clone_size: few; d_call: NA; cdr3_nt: TGCAGCGTTGAATTTCCCGGGACTGCCACCTACGAGCAGTACTTC; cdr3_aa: CSVEFPGTATYEQYF
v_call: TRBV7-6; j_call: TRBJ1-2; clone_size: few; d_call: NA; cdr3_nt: TGTGCCAGCAGCCCCAGGGGTACCTATGGCTACACCTTC; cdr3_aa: CASSPRGTYGYTF
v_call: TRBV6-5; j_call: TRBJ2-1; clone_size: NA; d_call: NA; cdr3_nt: TGTGCCAGCAGTTACCGCCGTGAGCAGTTCTTC; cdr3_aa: CASSYRREQFF
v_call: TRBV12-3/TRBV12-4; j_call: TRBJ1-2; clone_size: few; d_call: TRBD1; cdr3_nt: TGTGCCAGCAGTCCGGGACAGGGGAGTACGATGGGTGGCTACACCTTC; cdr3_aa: CASSPGQGSTMGGYTF
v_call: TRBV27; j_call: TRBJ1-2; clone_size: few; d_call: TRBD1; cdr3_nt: TGTGCCAGCAACAACAGGGGACCCATACTAGTCGGCTACACCTTC; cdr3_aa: CASNNRGPILVGYTF
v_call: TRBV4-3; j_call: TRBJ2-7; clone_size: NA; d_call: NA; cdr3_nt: TGCGCCAGCAGCCAAGTCAGGACAAGCTCCTACGAGCAGTACTTC; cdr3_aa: CASSQVRTSSYEQYF
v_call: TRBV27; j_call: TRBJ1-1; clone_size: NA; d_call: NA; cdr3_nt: TGTGCCAGCAGTTTATCGGACAGGAACACTGAAGCTTTCTTT; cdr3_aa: CASSLSDRNTEAFF
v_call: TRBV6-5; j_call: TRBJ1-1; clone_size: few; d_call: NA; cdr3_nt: TGTGCCAGCAGTTACTCGATGTCCGGCACTGAAGCTTTCTTT; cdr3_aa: CASSYSMSGTEAFF
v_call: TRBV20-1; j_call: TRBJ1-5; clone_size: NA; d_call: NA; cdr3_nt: TGCAGTGCTAGGAGGGGGAATCAGCCCCAGCATTTT; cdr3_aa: CSARRGNQPQHF
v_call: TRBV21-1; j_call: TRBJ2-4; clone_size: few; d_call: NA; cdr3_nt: TGTGCCAGCAGCAAAGAAGCCCCGGTGGGGGTAAAAAACATTCAGTACTTC; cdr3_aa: CASSKEAPVGVKNIQYF
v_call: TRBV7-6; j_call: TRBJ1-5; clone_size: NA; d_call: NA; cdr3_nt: TGTGCCAGCAGCTCCTACGGCGGGCAGCCCCAGCATTTT; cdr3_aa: CASSSYGGQPQHF
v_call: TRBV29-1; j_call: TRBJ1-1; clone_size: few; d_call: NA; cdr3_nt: TGCAGCGCGCCGGACAGTCTTATGAACACTGAAGCTTTCTTT; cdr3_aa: CSAPDSLMNTEAFF
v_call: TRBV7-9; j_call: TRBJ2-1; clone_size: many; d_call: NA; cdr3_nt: TGTGCCAGCAGCTTAGGTGCTGAGCAGTTCTTC; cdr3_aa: CASSLGAEQFF
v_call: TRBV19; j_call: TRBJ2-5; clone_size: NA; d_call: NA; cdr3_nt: TGTGCCAGTAGTATGGCGACAGGTCAAGAGACCCAGTACTTC; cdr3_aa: CASSMATGQETQYF
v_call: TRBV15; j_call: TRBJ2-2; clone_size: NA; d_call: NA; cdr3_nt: TGTGCCACCTCCGGTAGCACGATCGGGGAGCTGTTTTTT; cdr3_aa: CATSGSTIGELFF
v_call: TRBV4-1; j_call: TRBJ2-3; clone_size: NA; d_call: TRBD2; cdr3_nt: TGCGCCAGCAGCCTAAAGCAGACTAGCGGGACAGATACGCAGTATTTT; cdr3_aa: CASSLKQTSGTDTQYF
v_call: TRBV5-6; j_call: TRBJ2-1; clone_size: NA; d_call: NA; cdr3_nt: TGTGCCAGCAGCTCCGGGACACCGAATGAGCAGTTCTTC; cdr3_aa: CASSSGTPNEQFF
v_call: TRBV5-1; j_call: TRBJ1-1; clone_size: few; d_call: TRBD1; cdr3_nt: TGCGCCAGCAGCATAAAAACAGGGGTAAACACTGAAGCTTTCTTT; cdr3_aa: CASSIKTGVNTEAFF
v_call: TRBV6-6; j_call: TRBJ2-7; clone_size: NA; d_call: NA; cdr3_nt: TGTGCCAGCAGTTACAGGGGAGCCGACGAGCAGTACTTC; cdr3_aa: CASSYRGADEQYF
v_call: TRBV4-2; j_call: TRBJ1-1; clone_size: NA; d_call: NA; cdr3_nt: TGTGCCAGCAGCCAAGTGGGGTACACTGAAGCTTTCTTT; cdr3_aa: CASSQVGYTEAFF
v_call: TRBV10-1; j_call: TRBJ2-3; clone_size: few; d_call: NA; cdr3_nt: TGCGCCAGCAGAGAAACCCTACCAACTAGCACAGATACGCAGTATTTT; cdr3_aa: CASRETLPTSTDTQYF
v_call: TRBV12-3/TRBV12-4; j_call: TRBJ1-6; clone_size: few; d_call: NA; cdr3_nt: TGTGCCAGCAGTCCAGGACGACCTCGATCACCCCTCCACTTT; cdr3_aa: CASSPGRPRSPLHF
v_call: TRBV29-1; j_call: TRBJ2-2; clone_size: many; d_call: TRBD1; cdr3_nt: TGCAGCGTTGAGACAGGGGGCGACACCGGGGAGCTGTTTTTT; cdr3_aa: CSVETGGDTGELFF
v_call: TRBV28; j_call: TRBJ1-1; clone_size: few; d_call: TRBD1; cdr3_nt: TGTGCCAGCACCTCGTTCACTGACAGGGCGAACACTGAAGCTTTCTTT; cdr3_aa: CASTSFTDRANTEAFF
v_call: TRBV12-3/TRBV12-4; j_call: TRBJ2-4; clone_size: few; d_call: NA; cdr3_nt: TGTGCCAGCGGGCTGCAGTTATTAGCCAAAAACATTCAGTACTTC; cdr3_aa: CASGLQLLAKNIQYF
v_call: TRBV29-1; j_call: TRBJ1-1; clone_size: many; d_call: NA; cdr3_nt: TGCAGCGTTGGGAAAATGAACACTGAAGCTTTCTTT; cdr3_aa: CSVGKMNTEAFF
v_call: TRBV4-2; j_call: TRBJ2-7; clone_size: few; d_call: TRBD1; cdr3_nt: TGTGCCAGCAGCCAGATAGGGACAGGGGAGGACGAGCAGTACTTC; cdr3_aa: CASSQIGTGEDEQYF